This record concerns one T cell receptor (beta chain) sequence. The antigen is unknown. This record comes from a study of cytomegalovirus exposure and HLA in healthy donors. Study conclusions and caveats: The authors listed around 150 TCR beta chains as cytomegalovirus-associated. Follow-up analysis found HLA locus-dependent TCR association rates, highest for DRB1 and lowest for HLA-C. It has been reported that TCR beta sequences accurately predicted the HLA-A and HLA-B alleles of most subjects.

The PCR used 60 Vbeta and 13 Jbeta primers. Assay: immunoSEQ multiplex PCR; the TCRdb copy retains only in-frame clones and omits some. The profile shows about 150,000 clones, 80% of them singletons. The CDR3 is made up of 16 amino acids. From germline, CDR1 is SGHRS and CDR2 YFSETQ. Germline trimming cut 4 bases from V and 3 bases from J; bases unmatched to any gene: 10. Healthy bone marrow donors made up the donor group. The chain is built from TRBV5-1 and TRBJ2-7; 10 bases agree with TRBD1. The source of this sequence is a woman between 40 and 55 years old in good health and CMV-seropositive. Sequencing was done on a sample of PBMCs. CDR3 nucleotide sequence: TGCGCCAGCAGCGGCATGACAGGGGGCGCCTACTACGAGCAGTACTTC. Protein: CASSGMTGGAYYEQYF. Combining the CDR3 with reference TRBV5-1 and TRBJ2-7 gives the whole variable domain KAGVTQTPRYLIKTRGQQVTLSCSPISGHRSVSWYQQTPGQGLQFLFEYFSETQRNKGNFPGRFSGRQFSNSRSEMNVSTLELGDSALYLCASSGMTGGAYYEQYFGPGTRLTVT.